This TCR beta chain was captured in a study of blood T cell repertoires in COVID-19. In the study overall: Sites across the United States, Italy and Spain contributed samples from acute and convalescent COVID-19. Sample material is recorded as cDNA or gDNA derived from T cells, B-cell-depleted T cells, or PBMCs.

Remarks on this clone: Germline and junction disagree at one end, which may indicate a read error.

The germline V gene encodes CDR1 MNHEY and CDR2 SVGAGI. The CDR3 loop spans 11 amino acids. Authors' data handling: Reference gene primers were amplified, and this amplification served to estimate nucleated cell counts. The method was immunoSEQ multiplex PCR; TCRdb's version includes in-frame clones alone and lacks a portion of them. The V and J calls and the clone size are those of that table, but D and trimming were determined from the DNA. The table has about 270,000 clones, 82% seen once. Input material: peripheral blood. V gene TRBV6-5 combines with J gene TRBJ2-7; possibly TRBD1 for D (6 bases). The clonotype originates from a woman aged 18-29 years with acute or convalescent COVID-19. CDR3 protein: CASSYSRGLDF. DNA of the CDR3: TGTGCCAGCAGTTACTCGAGGGGGTTGGACTTC.